This T cell receptor (beta chain) originates from a study of blood T cell repertoires in COVID-19. Overall study: Samples of COVID-19 (acute and convalescent) were obtained from the United States, Italy and Spain.

This CDR3 spans 16 amino acids. Original analysis: Amplification of reference gene primers provided the estimated nucleated cell counts. Using immunoSEQ multiplex PCR, the repertoire was profiled, and TCRdb retains in-frame clones only, with some absent. For V, J and clone size, that table is used; D and trimming come from the DNA. The data show some 63,000 clones, over 75% seen once. Material: peripheral blood. This receptor was obtained from a human donor in a cohort sampled during active COVID-19. V and J are TRBV21-1 and TRBJ2-5; TRBD2, the table's D call, was not compared with the DNA. TRBV21-1 is flagged as a pseudogene. In nucleotides, the CDR3 is TGTGCCAGCAGCAAAGGGGCCGGGGGGCCCAAAGAGACCCAGTACTTC. Protein product: CASSKGAGGPKETQYF.